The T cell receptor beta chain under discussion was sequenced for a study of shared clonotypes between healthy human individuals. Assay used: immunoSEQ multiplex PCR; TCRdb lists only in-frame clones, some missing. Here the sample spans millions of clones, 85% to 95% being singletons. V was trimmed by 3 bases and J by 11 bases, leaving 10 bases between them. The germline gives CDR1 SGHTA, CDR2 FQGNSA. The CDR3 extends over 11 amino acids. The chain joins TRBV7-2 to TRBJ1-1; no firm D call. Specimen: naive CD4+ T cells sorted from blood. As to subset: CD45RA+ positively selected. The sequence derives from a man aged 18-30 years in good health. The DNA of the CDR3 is TGTGCCAGCAGCTTCCAGACCGGGGCTTTCTTT. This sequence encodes CASSFQTGAFF. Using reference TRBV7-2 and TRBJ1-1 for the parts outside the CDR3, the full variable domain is GAGVSQSPSNKVTEKGKDVELRCDPISGHTALYWYRQSLGQGLEFLIYFQGNSAPDKSGLPSDRFSAERTGGSVSTLTIQRTQQEDSAVYLCASSFQTGAFFGQGTRLTVV.